The clone carrying this TCR beta chain appeared many times. This specimen belongs to a study of blood T cell repertoires in COVID-19. Produced via immunoSEQ multiplex PCR; TCRdb's table is partial and in-frame only. The sample records roughly 200,000 clones, less than 90% being singletons. The V end was cut by 5 bases, the J end by 0 bases, with 10 bases between. Germline V gene sequence: CDR1 LGHNA, CDR2 YSLEER. The CDR3 contains 14 residues. The sample consisted of peripheral blood. V gene TRBV4-3 combines with J gene TRBJ1-2, with a tentative D call TRBD1 (5 bases). The receptor's source is a woman aged 80 or older with active or convalescent COVID-19. In nucleotides, the CDR3 is TGCGCCAGCAGCACCGACAGAACTAACTATGGCTACACCTTC. It yields the protein CASSTDRTNYGYTF.